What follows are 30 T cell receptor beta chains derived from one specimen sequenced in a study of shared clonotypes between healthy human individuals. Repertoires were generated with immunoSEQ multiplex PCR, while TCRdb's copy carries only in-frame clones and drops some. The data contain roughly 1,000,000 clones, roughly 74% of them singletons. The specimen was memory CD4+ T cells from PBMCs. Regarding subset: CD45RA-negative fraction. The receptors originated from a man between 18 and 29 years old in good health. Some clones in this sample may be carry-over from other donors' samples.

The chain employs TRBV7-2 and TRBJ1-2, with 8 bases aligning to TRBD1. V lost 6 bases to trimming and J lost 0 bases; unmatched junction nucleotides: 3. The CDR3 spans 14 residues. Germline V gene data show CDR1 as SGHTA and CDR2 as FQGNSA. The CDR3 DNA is TGTGCCAGCAGGAGACAGGGGACTAACTATGGCTACACCTTC. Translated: CASRRQGTNYGYTF.

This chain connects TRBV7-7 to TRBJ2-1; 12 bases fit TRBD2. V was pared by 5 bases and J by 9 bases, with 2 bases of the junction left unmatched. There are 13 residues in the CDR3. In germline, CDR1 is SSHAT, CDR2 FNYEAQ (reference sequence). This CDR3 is CASSRTSGTEQFF. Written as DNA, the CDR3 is TGTGCCAGCAGCCGGACTAGCGGGACTGAGCAGTTCTTC.

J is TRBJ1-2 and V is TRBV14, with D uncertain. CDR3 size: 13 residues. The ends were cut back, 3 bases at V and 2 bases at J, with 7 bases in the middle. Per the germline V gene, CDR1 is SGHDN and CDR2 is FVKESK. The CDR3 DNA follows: TGTGCCAGCAGCCACAGCAGGAACTATGGCTACACCTTC. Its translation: CASSHSRNYGYTF.

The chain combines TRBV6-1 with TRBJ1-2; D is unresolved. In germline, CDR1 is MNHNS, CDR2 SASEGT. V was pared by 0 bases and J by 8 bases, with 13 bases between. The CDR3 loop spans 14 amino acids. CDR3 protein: CASSEAWIGGGYTF. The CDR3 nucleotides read TGTGCCAGCAGTGAAGCCTGGATTGGAGGAGGCTACACCTTC.

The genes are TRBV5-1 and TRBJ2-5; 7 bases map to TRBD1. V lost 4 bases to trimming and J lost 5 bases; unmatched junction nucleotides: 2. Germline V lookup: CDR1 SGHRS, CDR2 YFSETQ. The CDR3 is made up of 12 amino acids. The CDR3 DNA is TGCGCCAGCAGCCGACAGGGTGAGACCCAGTACTTC. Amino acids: CASSRQGETQYF.

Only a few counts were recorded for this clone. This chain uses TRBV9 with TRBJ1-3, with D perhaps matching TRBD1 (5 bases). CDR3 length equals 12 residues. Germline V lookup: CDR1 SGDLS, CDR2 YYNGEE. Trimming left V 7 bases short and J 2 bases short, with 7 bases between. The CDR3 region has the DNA TGTGCCAGCGCGGGGCCTGGAAACACCATATATTTT. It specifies CASAGPGNTIYF.

The CDR3: CASSWDRFTDTQYF. The CDR3 DNA reads as TGTGCCAGCAGCTGGGACAGGTTCACAGATACGCAGTATTTT. V and J are TRBV5-4 and TRBJ2-3; 8 bases fit TRBD1. Germline V gene data show CDR1 as SGHNT and CDR2 as YYREEE (reference sequence). CDR3 size: 14 residues. V trimming: 3 bases; J trimming: 2 bases; junction bases outside the gene matches: 2.

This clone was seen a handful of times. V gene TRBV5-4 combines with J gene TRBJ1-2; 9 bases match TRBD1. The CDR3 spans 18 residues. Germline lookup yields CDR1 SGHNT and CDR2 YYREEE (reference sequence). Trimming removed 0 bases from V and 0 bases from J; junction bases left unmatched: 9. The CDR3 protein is CASSLGGTGSSANYGYTF. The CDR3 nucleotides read TGTGCCAGCAGCTTGGGTGGGACAGGGTCCTCCGCTAACTATGGCTACACCTTC.

CDR3 bases: TGTGCCAGCAGGGCCCTGCGAGGGGGGGACTATGGCTACACCTTC. Amino acids: CASRALRGGDYGYTF. This sequence joins TRBV5-4 and TRBJ1-2, with D perhaps TRBD1 (6 bases). V was pared by 5 bases and J by 3 bases, with 17 bases between. The CDR3 is 15 residues long. Germline V CDR1 and CDR2: SGHNT, YYREEE (reference sequence).

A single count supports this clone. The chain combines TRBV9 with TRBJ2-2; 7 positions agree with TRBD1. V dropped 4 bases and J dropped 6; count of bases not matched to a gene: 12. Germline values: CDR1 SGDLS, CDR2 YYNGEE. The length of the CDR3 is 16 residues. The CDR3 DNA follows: TGTGCCAGCAGCTTTAGACAGGGCTTAGGTGCCGGGGAGCTGTTTTTT. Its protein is CASSFRQGLGAGELFF.

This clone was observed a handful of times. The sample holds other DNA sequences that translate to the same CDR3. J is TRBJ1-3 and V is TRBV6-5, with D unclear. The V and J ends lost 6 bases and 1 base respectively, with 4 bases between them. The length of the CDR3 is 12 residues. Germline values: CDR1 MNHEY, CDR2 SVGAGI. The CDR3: CASRSSGNTIYF. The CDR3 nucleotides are TGTGCCAGCAGATCTTCTGGAAACACCATATATTTT.

The CDR3 reads CASSPPRGRWSEAFF. The CDR3 region has the DNA TGTGCCAGCAGCCCGCCCCGGGGAAGATGGTCTGAAGCTTTCTTT. This rearrangement joins TRBV5-8 to TRBJ1-1; D not certain. The CDR3 spans 15 residues. Germline CDR1 is SGHTS and CDR2 is YDEGEE. V was cut by 4 bases and J by 6 bases, with 19 bases left in between.

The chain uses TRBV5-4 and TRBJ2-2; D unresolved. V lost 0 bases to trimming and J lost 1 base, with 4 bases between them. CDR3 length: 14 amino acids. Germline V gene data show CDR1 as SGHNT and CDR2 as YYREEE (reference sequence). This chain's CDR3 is CASSLGVNTGELFF. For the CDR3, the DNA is TGTGCCAGCAGCTTGGGTGTGAACACCGGGGAGCTGTTTTTT.

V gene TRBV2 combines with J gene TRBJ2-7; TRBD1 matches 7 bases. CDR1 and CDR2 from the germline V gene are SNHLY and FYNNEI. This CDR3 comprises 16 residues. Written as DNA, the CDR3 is TGTTGTAGTATTATCTATTATGGGACAGTATCCTACGAGCAGTACTTC. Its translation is CCSIIYYGTVSYEQYF.

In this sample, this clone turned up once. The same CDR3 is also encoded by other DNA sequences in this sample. In DNA form, the CDR3 reads TGCGCCAGCAGCCAAGATCCGAGTACAGATACGCAGTATTTT. This translates into CASSQDPSTDTQYF. V usage is TRBV4-3 and J usage is TRBJ2-3; D is undetermined. The V and J ends lost 0 bases and 3 bases respectively, with 7 bases between them. This CDR3 region has 14 residues. The germline CDR1 and CDR2 sequences are LGHNA and YSLEER.

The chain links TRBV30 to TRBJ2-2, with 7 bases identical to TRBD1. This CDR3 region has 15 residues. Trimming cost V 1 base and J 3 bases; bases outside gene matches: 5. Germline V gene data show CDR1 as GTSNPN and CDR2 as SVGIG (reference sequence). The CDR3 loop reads CAWSARQGYTGELFF. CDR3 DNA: TGTGCCTGGAGTGCCCGACAGGGATACACCGGGGAGCTGTTTTTT.

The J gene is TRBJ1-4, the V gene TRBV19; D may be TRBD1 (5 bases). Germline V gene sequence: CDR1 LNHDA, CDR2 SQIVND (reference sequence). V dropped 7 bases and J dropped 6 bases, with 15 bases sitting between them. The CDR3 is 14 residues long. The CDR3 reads CASNLRAGHEKLFF. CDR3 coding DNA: TGTGCCAGTAACCTAAGGGCAGGGCATGAAAAACTGTTTTTT.

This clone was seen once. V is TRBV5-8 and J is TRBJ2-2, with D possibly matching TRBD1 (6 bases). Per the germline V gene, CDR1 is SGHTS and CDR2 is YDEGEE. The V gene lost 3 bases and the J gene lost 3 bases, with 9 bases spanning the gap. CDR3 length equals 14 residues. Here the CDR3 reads CASSWDIDTGELFF. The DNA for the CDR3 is TGTGCCAGCAGCTGGGACATCGACACCGGGGAGCTGTTTTTT.

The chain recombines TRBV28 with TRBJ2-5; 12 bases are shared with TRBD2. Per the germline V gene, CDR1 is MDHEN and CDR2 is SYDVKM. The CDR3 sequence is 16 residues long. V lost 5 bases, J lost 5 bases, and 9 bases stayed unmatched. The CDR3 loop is CASSPTRLAGDETQYF. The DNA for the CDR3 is TGTGCCAGCAGTCCGACGAGACTAGCGGGAGATGAGACCCAGTACTTC.

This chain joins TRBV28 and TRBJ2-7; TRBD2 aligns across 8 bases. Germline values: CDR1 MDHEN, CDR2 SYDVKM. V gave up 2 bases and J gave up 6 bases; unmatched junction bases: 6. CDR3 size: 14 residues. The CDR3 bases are TGTGCCAGCAGTTTAGCGGGAGGCCTCGGCGAGCAGTACTTC. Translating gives CASSLAGGLGEQYF.

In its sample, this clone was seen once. The DNA of the CDR3 is TGTGCCAGCTCACCATCACAGGGGAGGGGCACAGATACGCAGTATTTT. Translating gives CASSPSQGRGTDTQYF. The chain combines TRBV18 with TRBJ2-3, with D perhaps assigned TRBD1 or TRBD2 (7 bases each). From germline, CDR1 is KGHSH and CDR2 LQKENI. The CDR3 runs 16 residues. Trimming took 2 bases from V and 1 from J, leaving 13 bases between them.

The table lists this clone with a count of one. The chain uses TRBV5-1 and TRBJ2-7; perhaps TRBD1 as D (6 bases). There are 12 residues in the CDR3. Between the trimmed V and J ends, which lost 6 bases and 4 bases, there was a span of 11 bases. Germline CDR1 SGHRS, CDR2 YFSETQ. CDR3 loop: CASTGADYEQYF. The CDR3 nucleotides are TGCGCCAGCACAGGGGCGGATTACGAGCAGTACTTC.

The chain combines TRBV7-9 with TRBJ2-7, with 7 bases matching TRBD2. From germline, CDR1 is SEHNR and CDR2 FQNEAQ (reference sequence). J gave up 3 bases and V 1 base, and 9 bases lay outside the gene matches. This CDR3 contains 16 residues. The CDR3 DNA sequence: TGTGCCAGCAGCTTAGTTAGACTAGCTTCTAACTACGAGCAGTACTTC. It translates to CASSLVRLASNYEQYF.

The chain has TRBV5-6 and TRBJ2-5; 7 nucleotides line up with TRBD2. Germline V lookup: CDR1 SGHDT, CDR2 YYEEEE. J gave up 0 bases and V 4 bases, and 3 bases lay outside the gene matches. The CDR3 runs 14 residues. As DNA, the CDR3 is TGTGCCAGCAGCGCCAGCGGGAACCAAGAGACCCAGTACTTC. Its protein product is CASSASGNQETQYF. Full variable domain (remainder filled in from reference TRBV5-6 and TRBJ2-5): DAGVTQSPTHLIKTRGQQVTLRCSPKSGHDTVSWYQQALGQGPQFIFQYYEEEERQRGNFPDRFSGHQFPNYSSELNVNALLLGDSALYLCASSASGNQETQYFGPGTRLLVL.

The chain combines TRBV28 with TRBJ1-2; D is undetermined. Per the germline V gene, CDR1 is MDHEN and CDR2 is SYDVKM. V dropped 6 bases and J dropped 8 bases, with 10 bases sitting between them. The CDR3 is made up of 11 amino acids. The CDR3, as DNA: TGTGCCAGCAGGGCTAATACCGGCTACACCTTC. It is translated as CASRANTGYTF.

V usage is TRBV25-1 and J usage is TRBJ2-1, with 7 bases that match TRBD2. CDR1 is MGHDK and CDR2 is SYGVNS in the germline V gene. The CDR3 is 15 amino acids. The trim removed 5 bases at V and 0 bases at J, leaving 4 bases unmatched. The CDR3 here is CASSSSGSSYNEQFF. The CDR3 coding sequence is TGTGCCAGCAGTTCTAGCGGAAGCTCCTACAATGAGCAGTTCTTC.

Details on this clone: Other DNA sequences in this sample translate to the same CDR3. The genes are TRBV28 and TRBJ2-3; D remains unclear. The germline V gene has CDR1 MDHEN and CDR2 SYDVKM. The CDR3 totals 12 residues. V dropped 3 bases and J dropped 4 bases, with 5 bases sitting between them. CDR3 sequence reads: CASSLRSDTQYF. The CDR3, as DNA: TGTGCCAGCAGTTTGCGGTCAGATACGCAGTATTTT.

The CDR3 DNA is TGTGCCAGCAGCCGCAGCGGATCCTACAATGAGCAGTTCTTC. Translation: CASSRSGSYNEQFF. The rearrangement links TRBV6-5 to TRBJ2-1, with a weak D call TRBD2 (5 bases). From germline, CDR1 is MNHEY and CDR2 SVGAGI. The CDR3 is 14 amino acids. The V end lost 6 bases, the J end lost 1 base, and 10 bases lay between the germline ends.

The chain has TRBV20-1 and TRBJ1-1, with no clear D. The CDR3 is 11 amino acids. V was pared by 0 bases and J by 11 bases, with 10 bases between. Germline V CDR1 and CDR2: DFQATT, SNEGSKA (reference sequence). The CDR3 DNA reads TGCAGTGCTAGAGATCCCCTGGGCGCTTTCTTT. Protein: CSARDPLGAFF.

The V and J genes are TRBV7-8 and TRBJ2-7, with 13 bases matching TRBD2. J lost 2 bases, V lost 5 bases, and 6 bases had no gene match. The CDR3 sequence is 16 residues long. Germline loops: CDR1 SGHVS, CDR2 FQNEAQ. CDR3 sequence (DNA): TGTGCCAGCAGCAGGGGACTAGCGGGACCCCCCTACGAGCAGTACTTC. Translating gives CASSRGLAGPPYEQYF.